These 10 T cell receptor beta chains came from one sample sequenced in a study of cytomegalovirus exposure and HLA in healthy donors. The protocol was immunoSEQ multiplex PCR, while the TCRdb copy is restricted to in-frame clones and leaves out a portion. The sample carries approximately 180,000 clones, about 89% recorded once. Sequenced: PBMCs. Receptors were obtained from a man younger than 35 in good health and CMV-seropositive.

The chain employs TRBV9 and TRBJ2-7; no reliable D call. The germline V gene encodes CDR1 SGDLS and CDR2 YYNGEE. Trimming shortened V by 3 bases and J by 3 bases, and 13 bases separated the two germline ends. The CDR3 is made up of 14 amino acids. The CDR3 region is CASSAGTVNYEQYF. The DNA for the CDR3 is TGTGCCAGCAGCGCCGGAACAGTTAACTACGAGCAGTACTTC.

The chain is built from TRBV25-1 and TRBJ2-1, with 8 bases lining up with TRBD1. The V gene's germline CDR1 is MGHDK and CDR2 SYGVNS. The CDR3 has 15 residues. The junction had 2 bases not matched to a gene; V was cut back by 4 bases and J by 0 bases. CDR3: CASSVTGGSYNEQFF. CDR3 nucleotide sequence: TGTGCCAGCAGTGTAACAGGGGGCTCCTACAATGAGCAGTTCTTC.

A few counts support this clone. The V and J genes are TRBV4-1 and TRBJ2-3; D may be TRBD1 (5 bases). The CDR3 extends over 16 amino acids. V lost 1 base and J lost 2, with 13 bases in between. The germline V gene has CDR1 MGHRA and CDR2 YSYEKL. For the CDR3, the DNA is TGCGCCAGCAGCCAAGCCCCCAGGGCCTACACAGATACGCAGTATTTT. It is translated as CASSQAPRAYTDTQYF.

This sequence joins TRBV19 and TRBJ1-2, with a tentative D call TRBD1 (5 bases). CDR3 length: 13 residues. V lost 3 bases and J 4 bases, leaving 9 bases between the germline ends. Germline V CDR1 and CDR2: LNHDA, SQIVND (reference sequence). The CDR3: CASSMGGTYGYTF. The CDR3 DNA sequence: TGTGCCAGTAGTATGGGGGGTACCTATGGCTACACCTTC. Looking up the rest from reference TRBV19 and TRBJ1-2 gives the full variable domain: DGGITQSPKYLFRKEGQNVTLSCEQNLNHDAMYWYRQDPGQGLRLIYYSQIVNDFQKGDIAEGYSVSREKKESFPLTVTSAQKNPTAFYLCASSMGGTYGYTFGSGTRLTVV.

The chain links TRBV6-5 to TRBJ1-1, with no clear D. This CDR3 region has 15 residues. V shed 0 bases and J shed 2 bases, with 10 bases lying between them. Germline V gene sequence: CDR1 MNHEY, CDR2 SVGAGI. The CDR3 sequence is CASSYSIRGNTEAFF. The CDR3 DNA reads TGTGCCAGCAGTTACTCGATTCGGGGAAACACTGAAGCTTTCTTT.

This clone has only one observation. The CDR3 reads CASSLVTGNNEQFF. CDR3 bases: TGTGCCAGCAGCTTAGTAACGGGGAACAATGAGCAGTTCTTC. J is TRBJ2-1 and V is TRBV7-2; a weak D match, TRBD2 (5 bases). The V gene lost 1 base and the J gene lost 5 bases, with 9 bases spanning the gap. This CDR3 spans 14 amino acids. Germline V CDR1 and CDR2: SGHTA, FQGNSA.

This clone was counted a few times. The V call is TRBV7-6, the J call TRBJ2-7, with D unresolved. The CDR3 consists of 14 residues. The germline CDR1 and CDR2 sequences are SGHVS and FNYEAQ. Trimming shortened V by 4 bases and J by 4 bases, and 14 bases separated the two germline ends. In DNA, the CDR3 is TGTGCCAGCAGCTCCCGTGGGCAAATATACGAGCAGTACTTC. Its protein product is CASSSRGQIYEQYF.

The J gene is TRBJ2-1, the V gene TRBV7-2; D is perhaps TRBD2 (6 bases). The germline V gene has CDR1 SGHTA and CDR2 FQGNSA. Trimming took off 4 bases at V and 7 bases at J, with 14 bases between the two ends. The CDR3 is 14 amino acids. This chain's CDR3 is CASSSLGGINEQFF. CDR3 DNA sequence: TGTGCCAGCAGCTCCCTGGGGGGAATTAATGAGCAGTTCTTC.

The chain links TRBV10-3 to TRBJ1-1; TRBD1 matches 8 bases. The CDR3 length is 15 residues. With 3 bases clipped from V and 0 bases from J, the junction kept 3 bases outside the gene matches. Germline CDR1 and CDR2: ENHRY and SYGVKD. CDR3 nucleotides: TGTGCCATCAGTGACCGACAGGGGATGAACACTGAAGCTTTCTTT. As protein: CAISDRQGMNTEAFF.

This clone was detected once. The CDR3 DNA follows: TGCGCCAGCAGCTTGGGGCCTAGCGGGAGAATGGCAGATACGCAGTATTTT. Amino acids: CASSLGPSGRMADTQYF. The rearrangement uses TRBV5-1 and TRBJ2-3; 10 nucleotides agree with TRBD2. V dropped 0 bases and J dropped 4; count of bases not matched to a gene: 8. The length of the CDR3 is 17 residues. Germline-derived CDR1 and CDR2 are SGHRS and YFSETQ.